Listed here are 14 T cell receptor beta chains from one sample, sequenced in a study of preoperative IRX-2 immunotherapy in early breast cancer. TCRdb keeps only in-frame clones here, not all; method: immunoSEQ multiplex PCR. The sample shows around 25,000 clones, about 87% of them seen only once. The treatment denotes: preoperative locoregional IRX-2 cytokine immunotherapy. This material consisted of tumor tissue, taken after IRX-2 immunotherapy. Receptors were obtained from a human donor with breast cancer.

This chain links TRBV30 with TRBJ2-7; TRBD2 matches at 8 bases. Germline trimming cut 7 bases from V and 5 bases from J; bases unmatched to any gene: 10. Germline V gives CDR1 GTSNPN, CDR2 SVGIG (reference sequence). The length of the CDR3 is 13 residues. CDR3 bases: TGTGCCTCGGAGAGCGGGGGCCCCGACGAGCAGTACTTC. Translation: CASESGGPDEQYF.

V and J are TRBV6-1 and TRBJ2-4; D uncertain. V dropped 3 bases and J dropped 3 bases, with 9 bases sitting between them. This CDR3 spans 14 amino acids. Germline CDR1 MNHNS, CDR2 SASEGT. The CDR3 is CASSDGGSKNIQYF. The CDR3 DNA follows: TGTGCCAGCAGTGACGGTGGCAGCAAAAACATTCAGTACTTC.

The V gene is TRBV27, the J gene TRBJ2-2; tentatively, D is TRBD2 (5 bases). CDR3 length: 18 residues. Germline CDR1 MNHEY, CDR2 SMNVEV (reference sequence). V lost 3 bases to trimming and J lost 10 bases, with 27 bases between them. The CDR3 DNA reads as TGTGCCAGCAGTTTCTGGGCATTGAGGACTGGGCAAAAAATGGAGCTGTTTTTT. It codes for CASSFWALRTGQKMELFF.

The genes are TRBV9 and TRBJ1-1, with D possibly TRBD1 on 5 matching bases. The germline gives CDR1 SGDLS, CDR2 YYNGEE. V shed 3 bases and J shed 1 base, with 13 bases lying between them. The CDR3 has 15 amino acids. For the CDR3, the DNA is TGTGCCAGCAGCGCCAAAGATGGGGGGAACACTGAAGCTTTCTTT. This codes for CASSAKDGGNTEAFF.

V and J are TRBV4-2 and TRBJ2-1; D is perhaps TRBD2 (6 bases). CDR3 length: 12 residues. V was shortened by 0 bases and J by 16 bases, with 13 bases between the two germline ends. Germline lookup yields CDR1 LGHNA and CDR2 YNFKEQ. The CDR3 protein is CASSQDRAGPFF. The DNA of the CDR3 is TGTGCCAGCAGCCAAGATCGGGCGGGGCCCTTCTTC.

The V and J genes are TRBV18 and TRBJ2-1; D assignment may be TRBD1 or TRBD2 (5 bases each). V was pared by 0 bases and J by 2 bases, with 17 bases between. The CDR3 runs 18 residues. Germline V gene sequence: CDR1 KGHSH, CDR2 LQKENI. The CDR3 is CASSPPNSGRGTYNEQFF. The CDR3 nucleotides are TGTGCCAGCTCACCACCTAATTCGGGACGGGGAACCTACAATGAGCAGTTCTTC. The complete variable domain, with remaining parts taken from reference TRBV18 and TRBJ2-1, reads NAGVMQNPRHLVRRRGQEARLRCSPMKGHSHVYWYRQLPEEGLKFMVYLQKENIIDESGMPKERFSAEFPKEGPSILRIQQVVRGDSAAYFCASSPPNSGRGTYNEQFFGPGTRLTVL.

The rearrangement joins TRBV6-1 to TRBJ1-2, with unresolved D. The germline V and J ends were trimmed by 2 bases and 8 bases, with 12 bases remaining between them. The length of the CDR3 is 13 residues. CDR1 is MNHNS, CDR2 SASEGT, per germline. CDR3 sequence reads: CASSERELGGYTF. The CDR3 DNA follows: TGTGCCAGCAGTGAAAGGGAGTTGGGGGGCTACACCTTC.

The rearrangement joins TRBV6-1 to TRBJ2-3, with 7 bases matching TRBD2. Trimming took 3 bases from V and 4 from J; bases not matched to a gene: 4. Germline values: CDR1 MNHNS, CDR2 SASEGT. CDR3 size: 14 residues. The CDR3 DNA reads as TGTGCCAGCAGTGACGGACTAGTGTCAGATACGCAGTATTTT. This codes for CASSDGLVSDTQYF.

This rearrangement joins TRBV6-6 to TRBJ1-5; D call uncertain. This CDR3 is built from 13 residues. Germline V CDR1 and CDR2: MNHNY, SVGAGI (reference sequence). The V end lost 0 bases, the J end lost 5 bases, and 5 bases lay between the germline ends. The CDR3 loop reads CASSYSTDQPQHF. The CDR3 DNA reads as TGTGCCAGCAGTTACTCCACAGATCAGCCCCAGCATTTT.

The CDR3 DNA reads as TGTGCCAGCAGCTTAGTGGGGATTAGCGGGGGGGCTGGAGAGACCCAGTACTTC. This codes for CASSLVGISGGAGETQYF. V is TRBV7-9 and J is TRBJ2-5; 11 bases are shared with TRBD2. This CDR3 spans 18 amino acids. The V and J ends lost 1 base and 4 bases, in that order; junction bases with no gene match: 11. The germline CDR1 and CDR2 sequences are SEHNR and FQNEAQ (reference sequence).

The genes are TRBV28 and TRBJ2-5, with D unclear. The V gene's germline CDR1 is MDHEN and CDR2 SYDVKM. CDR3 size: 14 residues. V shed 3 bases and J shed 5 bases, with 13 bases lying between them. CDR3 sequence reads: CASSFGPVRETQYF. CDR3 nucleotides: TGTGCCAGCAGTTTCGGTCCGGTGAGGGAGACCCAGTACTTC.

This chain connects TRBV5-1 to TRBJ2-2; 8 nucleotides match TRBD1. The CDR3 length is 15 residues. Per germline, CDR1 SGHRS and CDR2 YFSETQ. Trimming removed 4 bases from V and 4 bases from J; junction bases left unmatched: 6. The chain's CDR3 is CASSVPRGLTGELFF. The CDR3 DNA is TGCGCCAGCAGCGTACCCAGGGGGCTCACCGGGGAGCTGTTTTTT.

This clone was recorded only once. This chain connects TRBV6-5 to TRBJ1-4, with 9 positions matching TRBD1. CDR1 and CDR2 from the germline V gene are MNHEY and SVGAGI. There are 16 residues in the CDR3. The trim removed 3 bases at V and 7 bases at J, leaving 9 bases unmatched. The CDR3 bases are TGTGCCAGCAGTTATTCCGGGACAGGGCTGGGTGAAAAACTGTTTTTT. This codes for CASSYSGTGLGEKLFF.

The chain has TRBV18 and TRBJ1-1; D is unresolved. Trimming took off 2 bases at V and 0 bases at J, with 16 bases between the two ends. The length of the CDR3 is 17 residues. Germline V gene sequence: CDR1 KGHSH, CDR2 LQKENI. The CDR3 is CASSPSVHTNMNTEAFF. In DNA, the CDR3 is TGTGCCAGCTCACCATCTGTGCATACGAACATGAACACTGAAGCTTTCTTT.